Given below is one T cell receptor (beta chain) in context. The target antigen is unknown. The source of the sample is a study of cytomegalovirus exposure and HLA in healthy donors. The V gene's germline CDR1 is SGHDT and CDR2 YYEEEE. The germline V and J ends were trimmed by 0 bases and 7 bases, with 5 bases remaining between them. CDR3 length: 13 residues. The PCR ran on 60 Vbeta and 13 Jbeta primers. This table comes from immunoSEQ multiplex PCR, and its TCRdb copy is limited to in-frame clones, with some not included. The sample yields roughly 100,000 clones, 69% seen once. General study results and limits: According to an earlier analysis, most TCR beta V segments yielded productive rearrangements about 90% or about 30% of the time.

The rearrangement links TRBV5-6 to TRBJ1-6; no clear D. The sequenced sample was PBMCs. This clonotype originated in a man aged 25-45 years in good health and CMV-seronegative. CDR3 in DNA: TGTGCCAGCAGCTTGGAACTAAATTCACCCCTCCACTTT. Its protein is CASSLELNSPLHF.